This T cell receptor beta chain stems from a study of beta chain features in type 1 diabetes. Findings and caveats of the study: Patients with Type 1 diabetes showed moderately but significantly shorter TCRB CDR3s in all four CD4+ subsets.

Every isolated RNA sample was fully reverse transcribed, so sequencing captured expressed TCRB transcripts. Profiling relied on immunoSEQ multiplex PCR, and the TCRdb table lists in-frame clones only, not all of them. Of 600,000 to 700,000 clones listed, roughly 12% are singletons. Germline V gene sequence: CDR1 WSHSY, CDR2 SAAADI. V lost 4 bases to trimming and J lost 2 bases, with 6 bases between them. This CDR3 comprises 13 residues. In the case of this clone: What it binds is not known.

The clonotype was recovered from a man aged 25-45 years with type 1 diabetes. The chain has TRBV10-2 and TRBJ1-3; no reliable D call. Source material: naive CD4+ T cells from blood. The CDR3: CASSGTPGNTIYF. CDR3 coding DNA: TGCGCCAGCAGTGGGACCCCTGGAAACACCATATATTTT.